The sequence of this TCR beta chain was determined in a study of regulatory T cells in long-lasting Graves disease. Combining iRepertoire HTBI primers with Arm-PCR of CDR3 regions, the authors built TCR beta libraries. One entry per CDR3 protein results from TCRdb running MiXCR on the multiplex PCR reads. The sample has approximately 390,000 distinct CDR3 sequences; roughly 17% are singletons. Time point: newly diagnosed GD, antithyroid drugs for less than 3 months. PBMC RNA was the source of the TCR library. The data also belong to a second study, concerning T cells in Graves' hyperthyroidism and ophthalmopathy.

The TCR sequence derives from a woman younger than 35 with Graves disease. The sample consisted of peripheral blood mononuclear cells (PBMCs), taken at new diagnosis, from a patient treated with antithyroid drugs.

Written as DNA, the CDR3 is TGTGCCAGCAGCTCACTAGGGGGGAGTTGCTACAATGAGCAGTTCTTC. Translation gives CASSSLGGSCYNEQFF. The genes are TRBV7-8 and TRBJ2-1; D possibly matches TRBD1 or TRBD2 (6 bases each). Germline assignment: CDR1 SGHVS and CDR2 FQNEAQ. This CDR3 has 16 amino acids. The V end was cut by 4 bases, the J end by 3 bases, with 16 bases between. The complete variable domain, with remaining parts taken from reference TRBV7-8 and TRBJ2-1, reads GAGVSQSPRYKVAKRGQDVALRCDPISGHVSLFWYQQALGQGPEFLTYFQNEAQLDKSGLPSDRFFAERPEGSVSTLKIQRTQQEDSAVYLCASSSLGGSCYNEQFFGPGTRLTVL.